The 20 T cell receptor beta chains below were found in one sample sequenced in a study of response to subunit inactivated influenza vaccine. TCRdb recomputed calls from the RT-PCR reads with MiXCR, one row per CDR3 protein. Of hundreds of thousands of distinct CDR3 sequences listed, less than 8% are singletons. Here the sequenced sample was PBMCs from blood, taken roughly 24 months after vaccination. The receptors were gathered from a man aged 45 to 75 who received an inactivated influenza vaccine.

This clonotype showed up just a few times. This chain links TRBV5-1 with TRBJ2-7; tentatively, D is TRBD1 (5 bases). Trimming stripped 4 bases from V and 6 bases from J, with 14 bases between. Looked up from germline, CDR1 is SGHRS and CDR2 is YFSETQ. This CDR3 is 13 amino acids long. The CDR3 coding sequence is TGCGCCAGCAGCCCGGGCAGGGATCGCGAGCAGTACTTC. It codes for CASSPGRDREQYF.

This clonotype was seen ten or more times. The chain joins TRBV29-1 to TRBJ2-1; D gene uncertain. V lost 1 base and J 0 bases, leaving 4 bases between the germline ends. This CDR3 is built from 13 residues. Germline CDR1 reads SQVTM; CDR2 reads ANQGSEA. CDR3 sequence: CSVEGFSYNEQFF. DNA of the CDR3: TGCAGCGTTGAAGGCTTCTCCTACAATGAGCAGTTCTTC.

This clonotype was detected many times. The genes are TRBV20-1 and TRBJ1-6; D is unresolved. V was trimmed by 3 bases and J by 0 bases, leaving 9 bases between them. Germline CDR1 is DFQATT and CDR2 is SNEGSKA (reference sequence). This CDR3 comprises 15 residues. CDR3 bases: TGCAGTGCTAGTCCGGGTAGCTCCTATAATTCACCCCTCCACTTT. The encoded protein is CSASPGSSYNSPLHF.

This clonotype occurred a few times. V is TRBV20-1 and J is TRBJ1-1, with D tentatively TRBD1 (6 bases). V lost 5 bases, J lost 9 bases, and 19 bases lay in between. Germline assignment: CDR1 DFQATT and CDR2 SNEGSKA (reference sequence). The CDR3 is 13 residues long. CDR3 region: CSALPGQGPKAFF. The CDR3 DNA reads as TGCAGTGCTCTTCCGGGACAAGGCCCTAAAGCTTTCTTT.

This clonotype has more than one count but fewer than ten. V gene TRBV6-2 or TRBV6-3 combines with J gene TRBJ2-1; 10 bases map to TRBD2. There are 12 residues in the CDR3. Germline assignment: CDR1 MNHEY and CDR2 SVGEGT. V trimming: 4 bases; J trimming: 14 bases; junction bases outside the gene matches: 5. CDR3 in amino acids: CASSSGLADEFF. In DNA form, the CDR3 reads TGTGCCAGCAGTTCCGGACTAGCGGACGAGTTCTTC.

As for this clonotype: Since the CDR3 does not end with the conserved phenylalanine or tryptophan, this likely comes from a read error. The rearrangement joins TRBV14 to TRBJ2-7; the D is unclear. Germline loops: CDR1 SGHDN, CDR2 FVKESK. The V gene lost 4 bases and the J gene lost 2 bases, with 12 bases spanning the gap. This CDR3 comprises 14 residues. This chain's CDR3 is CASSLYPATYEQYL. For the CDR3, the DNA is TGTGCCAGCAGCCTATATCCAGCCACCTACGAGCAGTACTTA.

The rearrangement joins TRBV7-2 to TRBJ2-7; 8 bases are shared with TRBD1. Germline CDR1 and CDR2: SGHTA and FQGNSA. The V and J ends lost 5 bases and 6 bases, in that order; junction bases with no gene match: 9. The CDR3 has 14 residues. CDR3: CASSKGQGIGEQYF. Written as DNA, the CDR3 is TGTGCCAGCAGCAAAGGACAGGGTATCGGCGAGCAGTACTTC. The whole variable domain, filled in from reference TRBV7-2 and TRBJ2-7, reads GAGVSQSPSNKVTEKGKDVELRCDPISGHTALYWYRQSLGQGLEFLIYFQGNSAPDKSGLPSDRFSAERTGGSVSTLTIQRTQQEDSAVYLCASSKGQGIGEQYFGPGTRLTVT.

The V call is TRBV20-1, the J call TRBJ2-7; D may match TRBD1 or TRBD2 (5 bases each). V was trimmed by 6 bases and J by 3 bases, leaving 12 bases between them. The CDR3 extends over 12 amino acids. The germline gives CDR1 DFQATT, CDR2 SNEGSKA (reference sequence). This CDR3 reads CSAGTSSYEQYF. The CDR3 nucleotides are TGCAGTGCCGGGACGTCTAGCTACGAGCAGTACTTC.

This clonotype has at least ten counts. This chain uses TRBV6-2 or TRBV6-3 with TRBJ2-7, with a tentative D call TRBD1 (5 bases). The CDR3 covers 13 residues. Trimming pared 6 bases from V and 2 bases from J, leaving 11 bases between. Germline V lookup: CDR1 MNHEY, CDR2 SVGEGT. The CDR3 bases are TGTGCCAGCAGCCGACGACAGACCTACGAGCAGTACTTC. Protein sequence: CASSRRQTYEQYF.

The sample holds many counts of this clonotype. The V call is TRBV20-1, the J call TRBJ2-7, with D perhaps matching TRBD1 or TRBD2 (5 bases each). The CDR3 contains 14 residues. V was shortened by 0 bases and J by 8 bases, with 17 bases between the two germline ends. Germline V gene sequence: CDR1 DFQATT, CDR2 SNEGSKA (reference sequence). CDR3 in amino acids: CSARDQTGPGQQYF. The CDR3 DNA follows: TGCAGTGCTAGAGACCAGACGGGGCCCGGGCAGCAGTACTTC.

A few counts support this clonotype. CDR3 bases: TGTGCCACCAGTGATCTGTGTAGCGGGGGTAGCCAAGAGACCCAGTACTTC. Translated: CATSDLCSGGSQETQYF. The rearrangement uses TRBV24-1 and TRBJ2-5; 9 nucleotides align to TRBD2. The trim removed 3 bases at V and 1 base at J, leaving 8 bases unmatched. The CDR3 consists of 17 residues. Germline V gives CDR1 KGHDR, CDR2 SFDVKD.

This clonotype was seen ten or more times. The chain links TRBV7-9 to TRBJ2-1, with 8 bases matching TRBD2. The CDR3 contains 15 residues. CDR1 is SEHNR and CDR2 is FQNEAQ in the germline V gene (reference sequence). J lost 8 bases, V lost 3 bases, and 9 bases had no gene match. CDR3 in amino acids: CASSLNSGSRYEQFF. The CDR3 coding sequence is TGTGCCAGCAGCTTGAACAGCGGGAGTAGGTATGAGCAGTTCTTC. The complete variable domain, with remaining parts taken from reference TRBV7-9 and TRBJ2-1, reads DTGVSQNPRHKITKRGQNVTFRCDPISEHNRLYWYRQTLGQGPEFLTYFQNEAQLEKSRLLSDRFSAERPKGSFSTLEIQRTEQGDSAMYLCASSLNSGSRYEQFFGPGTRLTVL.

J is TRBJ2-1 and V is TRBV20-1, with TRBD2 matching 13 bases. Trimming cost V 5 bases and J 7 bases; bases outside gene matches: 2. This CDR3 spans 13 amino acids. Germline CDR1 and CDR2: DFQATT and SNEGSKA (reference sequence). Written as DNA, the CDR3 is TGCAGTGCTGTACTAGCGGGAGGGAATGAGCAGTTCTTC. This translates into CSAVLAGGNEQFF.

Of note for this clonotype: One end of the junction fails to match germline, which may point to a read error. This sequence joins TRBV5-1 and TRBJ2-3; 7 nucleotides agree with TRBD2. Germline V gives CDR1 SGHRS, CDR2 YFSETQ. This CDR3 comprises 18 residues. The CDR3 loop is CAGSLWGLAEFSTDTQYF. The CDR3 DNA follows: TGCGCCGGCAGCTTGTGGGGCCTAGCGGAGTTTAGCACAGATACGCAGTATTTT.

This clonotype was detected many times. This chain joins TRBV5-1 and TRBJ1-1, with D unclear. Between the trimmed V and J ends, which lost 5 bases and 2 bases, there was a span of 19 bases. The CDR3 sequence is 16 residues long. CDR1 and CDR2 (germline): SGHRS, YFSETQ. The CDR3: CASRPYTVPPNTEAFF. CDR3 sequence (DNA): TGCGCCAGCAGGCCCTACACAGTTCCTCCTAACACTGAAGCTTTCTTT.

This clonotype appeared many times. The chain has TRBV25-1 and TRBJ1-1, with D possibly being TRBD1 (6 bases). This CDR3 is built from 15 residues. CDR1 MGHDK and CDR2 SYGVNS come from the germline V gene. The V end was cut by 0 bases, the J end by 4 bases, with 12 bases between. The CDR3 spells CASSEYLQGSTEAFF. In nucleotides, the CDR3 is TGTGCCAGCAGTGAATATTTACAGGGCTCCACTGAAGCTTTCTTT.

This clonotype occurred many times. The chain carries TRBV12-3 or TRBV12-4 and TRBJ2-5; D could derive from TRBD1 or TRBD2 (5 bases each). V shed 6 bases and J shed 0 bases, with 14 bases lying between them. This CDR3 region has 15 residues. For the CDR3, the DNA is TGTGCCAGCAGCCCCTCGAGGGGAAACCAAGAGACCCAGTACTTC. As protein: CASSPSRGNQETQYF.

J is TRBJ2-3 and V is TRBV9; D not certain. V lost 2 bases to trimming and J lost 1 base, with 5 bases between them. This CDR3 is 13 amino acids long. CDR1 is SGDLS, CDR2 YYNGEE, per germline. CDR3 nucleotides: TGTGCCAGCAGCGTCCGAGGCACAGATACGCAGTATTTT. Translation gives CASSVRGTDTQYF.

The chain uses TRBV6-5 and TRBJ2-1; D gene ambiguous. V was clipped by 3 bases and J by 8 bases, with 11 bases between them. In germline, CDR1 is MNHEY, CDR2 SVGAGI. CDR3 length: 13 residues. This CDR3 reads CASSYGLGDEQFF. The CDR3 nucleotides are TGTGCCAGCAGTTATGGGTTAGGAGATGAGCAGTTCTTC.

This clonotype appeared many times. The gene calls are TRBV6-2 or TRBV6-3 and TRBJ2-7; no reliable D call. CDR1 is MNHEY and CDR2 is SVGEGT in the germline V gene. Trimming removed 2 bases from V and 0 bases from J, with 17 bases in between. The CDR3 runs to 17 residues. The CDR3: CASSYLARQGISYEQYF. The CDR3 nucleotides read TGTGCCAGCAGTTACCTCGCCCGACAAGGCATCTCCTACGAGCAGTACTTC.